This T cell receptor beta chain is from a study of cytomegalovirus exposure and HLA in healthy donors. Overall study findings and caveats: An analysis done earlier found most TCR beta V segments productive about 87% or about 30% of the time.

Use of 60 Vbeta and 13 Jbeta primers characterized the PCR. The data were produced by immunoSEQ multiplex PCR, yet TCRdb's version contains in-frame clones alone and is incomplete. The sample has 200,000 or so clones; about four fifths are singletons. Concerning this clone itself: Its antigen is as yet unknown.

The TCR sequence derives from a woman aged 30 to 39 in good health and CMV-seropositive. Sequenced: PBMCs.

CDR3 DNA: TGCGCCAGCAGCCAAGATTACGGGGGTGAAAAACTGTTTTTT. As protein: CASSQDYGGEKLFF. This chain connects TRBV4-1 to TRBJ1-4; D perhaps matches TRBD1 (5 bases). Germline CDR1 MGHRA, CDR2 YSYEKL. There are 14 residues in the CDR3. Trimming cost V 0 bases and J 7 bases, with 9 bases left between them.